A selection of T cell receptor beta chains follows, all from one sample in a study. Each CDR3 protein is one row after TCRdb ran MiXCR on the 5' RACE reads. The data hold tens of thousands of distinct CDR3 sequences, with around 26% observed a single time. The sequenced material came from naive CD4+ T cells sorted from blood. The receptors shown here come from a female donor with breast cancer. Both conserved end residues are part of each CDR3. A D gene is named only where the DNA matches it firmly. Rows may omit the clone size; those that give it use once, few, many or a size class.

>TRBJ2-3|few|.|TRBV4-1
CASSPLAYRSSTDTQYF
TGCGCCAGCAGCCCCCTGGCTTACAGGAGTAGCACAGATACGCAGTATTTT
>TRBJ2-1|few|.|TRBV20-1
CSAYKYNEQFF
TGCAGTGCTTACAAGTACAATGAGCAGTTCTTC
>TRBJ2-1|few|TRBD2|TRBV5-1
CASSLRLAGGNEQFF
TGCGCCAGCAGCTTAAGACTAGCGGGAGGTAATGAGCAGTTCTTC
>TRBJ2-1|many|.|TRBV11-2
CASSLGDQPYNEQFF
TGTGCCAGCAGCTTAGGGGACCAGCCCTACAATGAGCAGTTCTTC
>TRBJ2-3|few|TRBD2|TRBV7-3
CASSLIAGGPQDTQYF
TGTGCCAGCAGCCTTATAGCGGGAGGGCCGCAAGATACGCAGTATTTT
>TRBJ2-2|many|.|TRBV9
CASSAVFSGELFF
TGTGCCAGCAGCGCAGTCTTCTCCGGGGAGCTGTTTTTT
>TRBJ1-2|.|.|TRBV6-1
CASSDTGYGYTF
TGTGCCAGCAGTGACACAGGGTATGGCTACACCTTC
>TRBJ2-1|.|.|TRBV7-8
CASSLGTSNEQFF
TGTGCCAGCAGCTTAGGAACTAGCAATGAGCAGTTCTTC
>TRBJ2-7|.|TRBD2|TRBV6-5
CASSPRGLAGYEQYF
TGTGCCAGCAGTCCCCGGGGACTAGCGGGATACGAGCAGTACTTC
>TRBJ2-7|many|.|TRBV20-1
CSARGAGQHYEQYF
TGCAGTGCTAGAGGCGCGGGACAACACTACGAGCAGTACTTC
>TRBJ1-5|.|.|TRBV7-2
CASTYGTSNQPQHF
TGTGCCAGCACCTATGGGACAAGCAATCAGCCCCAGCATTTT
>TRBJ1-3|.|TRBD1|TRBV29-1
CSVLGTGEGNTIYF
TGCAGCGTTTTGGGGACAGGGGAAGGAAACACCATATATTTT